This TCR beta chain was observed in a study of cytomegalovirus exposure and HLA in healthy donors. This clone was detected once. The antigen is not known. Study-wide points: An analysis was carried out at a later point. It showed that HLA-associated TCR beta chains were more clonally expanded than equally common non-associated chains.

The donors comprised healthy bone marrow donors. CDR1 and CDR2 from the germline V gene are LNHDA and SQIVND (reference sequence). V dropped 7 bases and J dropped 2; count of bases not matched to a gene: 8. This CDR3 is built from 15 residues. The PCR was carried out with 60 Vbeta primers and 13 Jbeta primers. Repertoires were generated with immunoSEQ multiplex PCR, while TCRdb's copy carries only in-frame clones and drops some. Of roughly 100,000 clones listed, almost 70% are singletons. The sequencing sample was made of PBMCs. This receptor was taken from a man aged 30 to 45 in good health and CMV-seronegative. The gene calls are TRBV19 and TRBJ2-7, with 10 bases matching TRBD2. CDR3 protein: CASNEAAGGPYEQYF. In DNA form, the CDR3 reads TGTGCCAGTAACGAGGCAGCGGGAGGGCCCTACGAGCAGTACTTC.